This is a list of T cell receptor beta chains from one sample in a study of control samples from healthy donors and cancer patients. The table came from immunoSEQ multiplex PCR; TCRdb's copy has only in-frame clones and leaves some out. The sample carries 200,000 to 250,000 clones, over 90% recorded once. Input material: blood. Receptors were obtained from a man in his forties or fifties in good health. Both conserved end residues are part of each CDR3. The D gene is left open where the match is weak.

cdr3_length	j_call	v_call	d_call	cdr3_nt	cdr3_aa
15	TRBJ1-3	TRBV5-1	-	TGCGCCAGCAGCGTCGGACAGCCCTCTGGAAACACCATATATTTT	CASSVGQPSGNTIYF
14	TRBJ1-1	TRBV2	-	TGTGCCAGCAGTGAAATCCCGGGGATCACTGAAGCTTTCTTT	CASSEIPGITEAFF
17	TRBJ1-3	TRBV5-1	TRBD1	TGCGCCAGCAGCTTATCCTCAGACAGGGGGCTTGGAAACACCATATATTTT	CASSLSSDRGLGNTIYF
14	TRBJ2-7	TRBV7-2	TRBD1	TGTGCCAGCAGCACCGGACAGGGCCGCTACGAGCAGTACTTC	CASSTGQGRYEQYF
14	TRBJ2-3	TRBV6-5	-	TGTGCCAGCCGCCGGGCCGCTAGCACAGATACGCAGTATTTT	CASRRAASTDTQYF
19	TRBJ2-2	TRBV27	TRBD2	TGTGCCAGCAGACTATTCGGACTAGCGGGAATAACGGACACCGGGGAGCTGTTTTTT	CASRLFGLAGITDTGELFF
13	TRBJ2-2	TRBV9	-	TGTGCCAGCAGCGTTATTGACACCGGGGAGCTGTTTTTT	CASSVIDTGELFF
14	TRBJ2-7	TRBV7-2	-	TGTGCCAGCACCTCCTCGCAGGGAGGCTACGAGCAGTACTTC	CASTSSQGGYEQYF
15	TRBJ2-1	TRBV7-9	TRBD1	TGTGCCAGCAGGGGGACAGGAAGCTCCTACAATGAGCAGTTCTTC	CASRGTGSSYNEQFF
15	TRBJ2-5	TRBV30	TRBD1	TGTGCCTGGAGTTCGAACAGGGGGCGAGGGGAGACCCAGTACTTC	CAWSSNRGRGETQYF
15	TRBJ2-3	TRBV11-2	-	TGTGCCAGCAGCTTCGGGGGGCCTACCACAGATACGCAGTATTTT	CASSFGGPTTDTQYF
15	TRBJ1-5	TRBV21-1	-	TGTGCCAGCAGCAAAGGGGAGGGACCGACTCAGCCCCAGCATTTT	CASSKGEGPTQPQHF
15	TRBJ1-5	TRBV30	TRBD1	TGTGCCTGGAGAGACAGGGGGTATAGCAATCAGCCCCAGCATTTT	CAWRDRGYSNQPQHF
15	TRBJ1-4	TRBV11-2	-	TGTGCCAGCAGCCTAGGGAAGGGAGTCGGCGAAAAACTGTTTTTT	CASSLGKGVGEKLFF
14	TRBJ2-6	TRBV19	-	TGTGCCAGTAGTATGAACTCTGGGGCCAACGTCCTGACTTTC	CASSMNSGANVLTF
18	TRBJ1-5	TRBV5-4	-	TGTGCCAGCAGCTTTGAGACAGCTCCTTTATTCGTTGGTCAGCCCCAGCATTTT	CASSFETAPLFVGQPQHF
17	TRBJ2-1	TRBV24-1	TRBD1	TGTGCCACCAGTGATTCTACCGGGACAGGGGTCTACAATGAGCAGTTCTTC	CATSDSTGTGVYNEQFF
15	TRBJ1-1	TRBV19	TRBD1	TGTGCCAGTAGTGGGTGGGACAGTCGAAACACTGAAGCTTTCTTT	CASSGWDSRNTEAFF
15	TRBJ1-5	TRBV7-8	-	TGTGCCAGCAGCCCCCGCACAGGGACTAATCAGCCCCAGCATTTT	CASSPRTGTNQPQHF
14	TRBJ1-1	TRBV19	-	TGTGCCAGTAGTTACACAGGGTTGAACACTGAAGCTTTCTTT	CASSYTGLNTEAFF
12	TRBJ2-5	TRBV28	TRBD1	TGTGCCAGCAGTCCACGGGGACAGGGCCAGTACTTC	CASSPRGQGQYF
15	TRBJ2-1	TRBV5-1	-	TGCGCCAGCAGCTTGGCCTCGGCAGCGTACAATGAGCAGTTCTTC	CASSLASAAYNEQFF
16	TRBJ2-5	TRBV5-8	-	TGTGCCAGCAGCTTGGTAGGTGGGTCTAGCTTTGAGACCCAGTACTTC	CASSLVGGSSFETQYF
15	TRBJ1-2	TRBV5-1	TRBD1	TGCGCCAGCAGCCCGGGACAGGGGCAAAGTTTCGGCTACACCTTC	CASSPGQGQSFGYTF
17	TRBJ1-6	TRBV6-6	TRBD1	TGTGCCAGCAGTCCTATCAGGGACAGGGGACATAATTCACCCCTCCACTTT	CASSPIRDRGHNSPLHF
15	TRBJ1-6	TRBV5-8	-	TGTGCCAGCAGCTTGGACAGTTTAAGGGGTTCACCCCTCCACTTT	CASSLDSLRGSPLHF
16	TRBJ2-2	TRBV27	TRBD1	TGTGCCAGCAGACATAGGACAGGGGGCGACACCGGGGAGCTGTTTTTT	CASRHRTGGDTGELFF
14	TRBJ2-7	TRBV13	TRBD2	TGTGCCAGCAGCCCCAGACTAGCGGGGAGCGAGCAGTACTTC	CASSPRLAGSEQYF